What follows is one TCR beta chain and its context. These data belong to a study of patients and donors after allogeneic stem cell transplantation. This CDR3 spans 13 amino acids. Trimming pared 7 bases from V and 0 bases from J, leaving 7 bases between. CDR1 is SEHNR, CDR2 FQNEAQ, per germline (reference sequence). TCRdb reprocessed the RT-PCR reads via MiXCR and lists one record per CDR3 protein. Of 150,000 to 200,000 distinct CDR3 sequences in the sample, about 30% were seen once. This chain uses TRBV7-9 with TRBJ2-1; D remains ambiguous. This TCR came from a human donor who was either an allogeneic HSCT recipient or a stem cell or donor lymphocyte infusion donor (not recorded which). It is not recorded whose cells these are; they may come from a transplant donor. The sample comprised blood, either unsorted or a sorted T cell fraction (not recorded which). The CDR3: CASIYSSYNEQFF. Here the CDR3 DNA reads TGTGCCAGCATATATAGCTCCTACAATGAGCAGTTCTTC.